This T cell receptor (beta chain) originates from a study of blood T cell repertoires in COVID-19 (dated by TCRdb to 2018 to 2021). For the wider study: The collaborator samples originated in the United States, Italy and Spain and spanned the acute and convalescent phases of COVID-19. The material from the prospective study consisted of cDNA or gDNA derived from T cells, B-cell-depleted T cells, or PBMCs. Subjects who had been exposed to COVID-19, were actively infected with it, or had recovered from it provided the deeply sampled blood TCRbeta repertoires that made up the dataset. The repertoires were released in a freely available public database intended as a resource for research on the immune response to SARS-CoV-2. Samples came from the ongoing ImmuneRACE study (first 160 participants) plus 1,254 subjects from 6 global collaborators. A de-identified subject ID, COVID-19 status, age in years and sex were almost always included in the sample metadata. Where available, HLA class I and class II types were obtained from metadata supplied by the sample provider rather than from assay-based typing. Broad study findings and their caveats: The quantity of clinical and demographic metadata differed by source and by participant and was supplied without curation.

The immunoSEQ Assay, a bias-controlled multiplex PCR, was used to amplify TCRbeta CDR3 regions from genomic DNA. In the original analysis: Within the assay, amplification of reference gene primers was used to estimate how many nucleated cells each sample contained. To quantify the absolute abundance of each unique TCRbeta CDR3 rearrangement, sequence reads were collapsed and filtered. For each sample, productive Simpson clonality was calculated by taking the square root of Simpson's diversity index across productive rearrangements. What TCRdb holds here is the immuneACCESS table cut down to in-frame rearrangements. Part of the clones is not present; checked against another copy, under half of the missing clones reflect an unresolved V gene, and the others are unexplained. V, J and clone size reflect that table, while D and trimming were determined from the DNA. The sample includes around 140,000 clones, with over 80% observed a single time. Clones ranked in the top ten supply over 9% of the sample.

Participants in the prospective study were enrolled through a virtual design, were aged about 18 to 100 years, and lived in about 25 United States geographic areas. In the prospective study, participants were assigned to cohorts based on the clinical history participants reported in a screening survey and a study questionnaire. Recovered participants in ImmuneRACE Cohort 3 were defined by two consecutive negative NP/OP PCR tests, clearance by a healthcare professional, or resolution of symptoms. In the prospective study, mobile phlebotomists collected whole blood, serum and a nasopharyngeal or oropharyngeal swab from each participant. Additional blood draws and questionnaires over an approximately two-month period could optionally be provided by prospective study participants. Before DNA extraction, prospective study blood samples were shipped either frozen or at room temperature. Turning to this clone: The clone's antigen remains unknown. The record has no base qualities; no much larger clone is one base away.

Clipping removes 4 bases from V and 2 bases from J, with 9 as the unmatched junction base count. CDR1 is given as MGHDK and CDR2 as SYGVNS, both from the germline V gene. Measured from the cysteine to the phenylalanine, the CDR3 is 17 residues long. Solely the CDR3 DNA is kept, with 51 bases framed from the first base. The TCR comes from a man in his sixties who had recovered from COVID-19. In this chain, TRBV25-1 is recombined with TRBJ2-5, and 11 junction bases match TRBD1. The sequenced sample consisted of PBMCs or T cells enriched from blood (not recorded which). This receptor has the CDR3 CASSAQGQGVRQETQYF. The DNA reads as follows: TGTGCCAGCAGTGCTCAGGGACAGGGGGTTCGTCAAGAGACCCAGTACTTC.